This T cell receptor (beta chain) was profiled in a study of Ad26.COV2.S vaccination and SARS-CoV-2 variants. As for the study in general: Intramuscularly, Ad26.COV2.S was given either once or twice, 56 days apart. Findings and caveats of the study: Substantial post-vaccination breadth of spike-specific CD8+ and CD4+ T cell responses was reported.

Sequenced by immunoSEQ multiplex PCR; TCRdb stores in-frame clones only, minus some. Altogether 400,000 to 450,000 clones are present, about 93% being singletons, with the ten largest covering 12%. Germline V CDR1 and CDR2: SQVTM, ANQGSEA. The CDR3 has 14 residues. V was cut by 3 bases and J by 6 bases, with 15 bases left in between. Regarding this clone: Its antigen remains unknown.

Treatment denoted: about 20 received Ad26.COV2.S at low or high dose, single or two shots; about 5 received placebo; per-sample allocation not given. Samples were taken on day 63 after the first vaccine or placebo injection. At a Boston site, the person donating was an adult of 18-55 years. The receptor comes from a person between 18 and 65 years old who received the Ad26.COV2.S COVID-19 vaccine or a placebo. Here the sequenced sample was peripheral blood, taken in a trial of Ad26.COV2.S vaccine versus placebo. The chain couples TRBV29-1 to TRBJ2-1, with D uncertain. The CDR3 here is CSVDSESKSNEQFF. The CDR3, as DNA: TGCAGCGTTGATTCGGAGTCCAAATCCAATGAGCAGTTCTTC.